Below, 19 T cell receptor beta chains from the same sample are listed, as sequenced in a study of cytomegalovirus exposure and HLA in healthy donors. Profiling relied on immunoSEQ multiplex PCR, and the TCRdb table lists in-frame clones only, not all of them. The data contain 200,000 to 300,000 clones, about 86% of them singletons. Material: PBMCs. The receptor source for this set is a woman in her twenties or thirties in good health and CMV-seropositive.

In its sample, this clone was seen once. One end of the junction does not line up with germline, which may come from a read error. The rearrangement uses TRBV5-4 and TRBJ2-5, with TRBD1 matching 8 bases. The germline V gene encodes CDR1 SGHNT and CDR2 YYREEE (reference sequence). The CDR3 is 14 amino acids. Written as DNA, the CDR3 is TGTGCCAGCAGGTTGGACAGGGCACAAGAGACCCAGTACTTC. Its translation: CASRLDRAQETQYF.

The rearrangement joins TRBV5-1 to TRBJ1-2; D may be TRBD1 (6 bases). This CDR3 contains 14 residues. The V and J ends lost 5 bases and 4 bases respectively, with 15 bases between them. The germline V gene encodes CDR1 SGHRS and CDR2 YFSETQ. DNA for the CDR3: TGCGCCAGCAGTTCCCAAGGACAGATCTATGGCTACACCTTC. Its protein is CASSSQGQIYGYTF.

The V call is TRBV7-9, the J call TRBJ2-3; D is perhaps TRBD2 (6 bases). Trimming took off 5 bases at V and 3 bases at J, with 9 bases between the two ends. Germline V CDR1 and CDR2: SEHNR, FQNEAQ (reference sequence). The CDR3 runs 13 residues. This CDR3 is CASSPGLTDTQYF. Written as DNA, the CDR3 is TGTGCCAGCAGCCCGGGACTTACAGATACGCAGTATTTT.

This chain uses TRBV29-1 with TRBJ2-1; weak D call: TRBD1 (5 bases). Trimming left V 2 bases short and J 8 bases short, with 16 bases between. This CDR3 comprises 14 residues. The germline CDR1 and CDR2 sequences are SQVTM and ANQGSEA. The CDR3 here is CSVELGRVGDEQFF. CDR3 DNA: TGCAGCGTTGAACTGGGCAGGGTTGGCGATGAGCAGTTCTTC.

The rearrangement links TRBV18 to TRBJ2-7; D may be TRBD2 (6 bases). Germline V CDR1 and CDR2: KGHSH, LQKENI. The CDR3 sequence is 15 residues long. The V gene lost 5 bases and the J gene lost 6 bases, with 20 bases spanning the gap. This chain's CDR3 is CASSGYGGTFSEQYF. Here the CDR3 DNA reads TGTGCCAGCTCAGGGTATGGAGGGACCTTTAGCGAGCAGTACTTC.

Here the CDR3 reads CTSSQDRKEDPEAFF. The CDR3 DNA is TGCACCAGCAGCCAAGATCGGAAGGAGGACCCTGAAGCTTTCTTT. The chain combines TRBV1 with TRBJ1-1. TRBV1 is a known pseudogene. The CDR3 is 15 residues long.

This clone is a singleton in its sample. V and J are TRBV27 and TRBJ2-1; tentatively, D is TRBD1 (6 bases). This CDR3 is 15 amino acids long. V lost 3 bases to trimming and J lost 5 bases, with 14 bases between them. Germline lookup yields CDR1 MNHEY and CDR2 SMNVEV (reference sequence). The CDR3: CASSLTGAGDNEQFF. CDR3 in DNA: TGTGCCAGCAGTTTGACCGGGGCAGGGGACAATGAGCAGTTCTTC.

The chain links TRBV27 to TRBJ1-5; 8 bases are a match to TRBD1. CDR1 MNHEY and CDR2 SMNVEV come from the germline V gene (reference sequence). V was clipped by 3 bases and J by 2 bases; unmatched bases: 9. CDR3 length equals 17 residues. Here the CDR3 DNA reads TGTGCCAGCAGTTTCGGTCGTGACAGGGGCGGCAATCAGCCCCAGCATTTT. It yields the protein CASSFGRDRGGNQPQHF.

This clone came up many times. The rearrangement links TRBV4-1 to TRBJ1-2; D gene uncertain. The CDR3 has 15 residues. Trimming cost V 0 bases and J 4 bases, with 12 bases left between them. The germline gives CDR1 MGHRA, CDR2 YSYEKL. CDR3 amino acids: CASSQEGGWSYGYTF. The CDR3 DNA reads as TGCGCCAGCAGCCAAGAAGGAGGGTGGAGCTATGGCTACACCTTC.

This chain links TRBV19 with TRBJ2-2, with a weak D call TRBD2 (7 bases). In germline, CDR1 is LNHDA, CDR2 SQIVND (reference sequence). The CDR3 spans 16 residues. V lost 5 bases and J 5 bases, leaving 18 bases between the germline ends. CDR3 DNA sequence: TGTGCCAGTAGTCGGCGCGGGGGCGGCGGAACCGGGGAGCTGTTTTTT. Translated: CASSRRGGGGTGELFF.

V gene TRBV28 combines with J gene TRBJ2-1; 8 bases map to TRBD2. From germline, CDR1 is MDHEN and CDR2 SYDVKM. V shed 2 bases and J 7 bases; nucleotides not matched to a gene: 7. The CDR3 totals 15 residues. The CDR3 sequence: CASSLTGGRGNEQFF. For the CDR3, the DNA is TGTGCCAGCAGTTTAACGGGAGGGAGGGGGAATGAGCAGTTCTTC. The variable domain in full, completed from reference TRBV28 and TRBJ2-1, reads DVKVTQSSRYLVKRTGEKVFLECVQDMDHENMFWYRQDPGLGLRLIYFSYDVKMKEKGDIPEGYSVSREKKERFSLILESASTNQTSMYLCASSLTGGRGNEQFFGPGTRLTVL.

The V and J genes are TRBV30 and TRBJ1-2, with D maybe TRBD1 (6 bases). The CDR3 loop spans 17 amino acids. The V gene's germline CDR1 is GTSNPN and CDR2 SVGIG (reference sequence). Trimming took 8 bases from V and 1 from J, leaving 26 bases between them. CDR3 coding DNA: TGTGCCCGTTATGACGGGGGGCGCGGTCCAAATAACTATGGCTACACCTTC. Its translation is CARYDGGRGPNNYGYTF.

V and J are TRBV19 and TRBJ2-1; D not resolved. The CDR3 runs to 11 residues. Trimming shortened V by 4 bases and J by 9 bases, and 7 bases separated the two germline ends. Germline-derived CDR1 and CDR2 are LNHDA and SQIVND (reference sequence). The CDR3 DNA is TGTGCCAGTAGTACTAGAAGTGAGCAGTTCTTC. It encodes CASSTRSEQFF.

The chain recombines TRBV30 with TRBJ1-2, with D possibly matching TRBD1 (5 bases). The CDR3 sequence is 13 residues long. Germline V lookup: CDR1 GTSNPN, CDR2 SVGIG (reference sequence). The germline V and J ends were trimmed by 2 bases and 5 bases, with 12 bases remaining between them. The CDR3 protein is CAWSQGFEYGYTF. CDR3 bases: TGTGCCTGGAGTCAGGGATTCGAGTATGGCTACACCTTC. Drawing the rest from reference TRBV30 and TRBJ1-2, the complete variable domain is SQTIHQWPATLVQPVGSPLSLECTVEGTSNPNLYWYRQAAGRGLQLLFYSVGIGQISSEVPQNLSASRPQDRQFILSSKKLLLSDSGFYLCAWSQGFEYGYTFGSGTRLTVV.

CDR3 loop: CASTERTLGNIQYF. In nucleotides, the CDR3 is TGTGCCAGCACGGAGCGTACCCTCGGAAACATTCAGTACTTC. The chain links TRBV2 to TRBJ2-4, with unresolved D. Trimming removed 7 bases at V and 6 bases at J, with 16 bases between. The CDR3 spans 14 residues. The V gene's germline CDR1 is SNHLY and CDR2 FYNNEI.

This rearrangement joins TRBV10-3 to TRBJ2-7; 8 nucleotides match TRBD2. J lost 0 bases, V lost 0 bases, and 4 bases had no gene match. This CDR3 has 16 residues. Per the germline V gene, CDR1 is ENHRY and CDR2 is SYGVKD. The chain's CDR3 is CAISESGTRLSYEQYF. For the CDR3, the DNA is TGTGCCATCAGTGAGTCCGGGACTAGACTCTCCTACGAGCAGTACTTC.

The chain recombines TRBV5-3 with TRBJ1-1; D call uncertain. TRBV5-3 is sorted into the ORF group, with uncertain function. Trimming took 0 bases from V and 0 from J, leaving 9 bases between them. CDR3 size: 15 residues. In DNA form, the CDR3 reads TGTGCCAGAAGCTTGGACAGTTTGATGAACACTGAAGCTTTCTTT. Translation: CARSLDSLMNTEAFF.

V and J are TRBV11-3 and TRBJ2-3; 10 bases fit TRBD1. From germline, CDR1 is SGHNT and CDR2 YENEEA. The CDR3 totals 15 residues. With 5 bases clipped from V and 6 bases from J, the junction kept 8 bases outside the gene matches. CDR3 sequence reads: CASSARDRGGDTQYF. Here the CDR3 DNA reads TGTGCCAGCAGCGCCCGGGACAGGGGAGGGGATACGCAGTATTTT.

The rearrangement links TRBV5-1 to TRBJ2-7; D gene uncertain. Trimming stripped 4 bases from V and 4 bases from J, with 12 bases between. The CDR3 has 13 residues. Germline lookup yields CDR1 SGHRS and CDR2 YFSETQ. The CDR3 DNA reads as TGCGCCAGCAGCAAACACGCAGAATACGAGCAGTACTTC. It yields the protein CASSKHAEYEQYF.